Presented here are 27 T cell receptor beta chains from one specimen sequenced in a study of identical twins. Using its own MiXCR run on the 5' RACE reads, TCRdb lists one record per CDR3 protein. This table holds some 730,000 distinct CDR3 sequences, over 15% found once. The sample was also linked to a second study, of T cells expressing NK-cell markers.

The sample taken for sequencing was PBMCs. Source of these receptors: a woman aged 18-29 years in good health.

The gene calls are TRBV12-3 or TRBV12-4 and TRBJ2-1; D is possibly TRBD1 (6 bases). The CDR3 is 14 residues long. Deletions cut 7 bases from V and 5 bases from J, with 15 bases between. CDR3 sequence: CASNTLGQHNEQFF. The CDR3 DNA is TGTGCCAGCAACACACTCGGACAGCACAATGAGCAGTTCTTC.

This clonotype appeared a few times. J is TRBJ1-6 and V is TRBV12-3 or TRBV12-4, with D perhaps TRBD1 (5 bases). V was pared by 4 bases and J by 2 bases, with 9 bases between. This CDR3 is built from 15 residues. The CDR3 region has the DNA TGTGCCAGCAGTTCAGGGTCAGCCTATAATTCACCCCTCCACTTT. Amino acid sequence: CASSSGSAYNSPLHF.

This chain uses TRBV4-2 with TRBJ1-5; D unclear. The CDR3 consists of 15 residues. The V gene's germline CDR1 is LGHNA and CDR2 YNFKEQ. The germline V and J ends were trimmed by 0 bases and 2 bases, with 8 bases remaining between them. CDR3 sequence reads: CASSQESMGNQPQHF. The CDR3, as DNA: TGTGCCAGCAGCCAAGAATCGATGGGCAATCAGCCCCAGCATTTT.

The gene calls are TRBV21-1 and TRBJ1-3. TRBV21-1 is flagged as a pseudogene. The CDR3 has 15 amino acids. The CDR3 coding sequence is TGTGCCAGCAGCAAAGCTGTGAACTCTGGAAACACCATATATTTT. Translated: CASSKAVNSGNTIYF.

This clonotype was seen only a few times. The chain employs TRBV5-5 and TRBJ2-2; D is uncertain. This CDR3 has 15 amino acids. V was trimmed by 0 bases and J by 4 bases, leaving 10 bases between them. Germline V lookup: CDR1 SGHKS, CDR2 YYEKEE (reference sequence). This CDR3 reads CASSLEGVGTGELFF. CDR3 in DNA: TGTGCCAGCAGCTTGGAGGGCGTGGGCACCGGGGAGCTGTTTTTT.

This clonotype was found once. The rearrangement joins TRBV9 to TRBJ2-1; 13 positions match TRBD2. Unmatched junction bases numbered 10, after V lost 1 base and J lost 6 bases. This CDR3 spans 18 amino acids. Germline V lookup: CDR1 SGDLS, CDR2 YYNGEE. The CDR3 DNA follows: TGTGCCAGCAGCGTAAAACTAGCGGGAGGGAGGTTGAGCAATGAGCAGTTCTTC. This translates into CASSVKLAGGRLSNEQFF.

There are a few counts of this clonotype. This sequence joins TRBV28 and TRBJ1-2; no clear D. CDR1 MDHEN and CDR2 SYDVKM come from the germline V gene. The CDR3 sequence is 15 residues long. V lost 3 bases and J lost 5, with 16 bases in between. The CDR3 nucleotides read TGTGCCAGCAGTTTGAGGAAGGGAGGACCGTATGGCTACACCTTC. It translates to CASSLRKGGPYGYTF.

The chain combines TRBV20-1 with TRBJ2-1; D is ambiguous. Trimming took off 1 base at V and 8 bases at J, with 6 bases between the two ends. Germline lookup yields CDR1 DFQATT and CDR2 SNEGSKA (reference sequence). The CDR3 length is 11 residues. CDR3 DNA: TGCAGTGCTAGAGGTTACGATGAGCAGTTCTTC. This translates into CSARGYDEQFF.

The chain links TRBV20-1 to TRBJ2-1; 9 nucleotides align to TRBD1. CDR1 and CDR2 (germline): DFQATT, SNEGSKA (reference sequence). V shed 1 base, J shed 9 bases, and the junction held 16 bases outside the gene matches. The CDR3 is 17 amino acids. CDR3 DNA sequence: TGCAGTGCTAGAGGGGTGGAAGCCCGAGACAGGGGGTTTGAGCAGTTCTTC. It specifies CSARGVEARDRGFEQFF.

This clonotype was found a few times. V and J are TRBV12-3 or TRBV12-4 and TRBJ2-1; D remains unclear. Trimming removed 1 base at V and 4 bases at J, with 11 bases between. This CDR3 is built from 15 residues. The CDR3 spells CASSLVEPTYNEQFF. CDR3 bases: TGTGCCAGCAGTTTAGTTGAGCCGACGTACAATGAGCAGTTCTTC.

This clonotype came up a few times. The V gene is TRBV2, the J gene TRBJ1-2; TRBD1 aligns across 7 bases. The CDR3 consists of 14 residues. Unmatched junction bases numbered 10, after V lost 4 bases and J lost 8 bases. The V gene's germline CDR1 is SNHLY and CDR2 FYNNEI. CDR3 loop: CASSGNRGLGGYTF. In DNA form, the CDR3 reads TGTGCCAGCAGTGGAAACAGGGGACTCGGCGGCTACACCTTC.

CDR3 in DNA: TGTGCCAGCGGTTTAGTTGCCCGAGATACGCAGTATTTT. It is translated as CASGLVARDTQYF. The chain has TRBV7-2 and TRBJ2-3; D is unresolved. The V gene lost 8 bases and the J gene lost 5 bases, with 14 bases spanning the gap. Germline loops: CDR1 SGHTA, CDR2 FQGNSA. This CDR3 has 13 residues.

There are a few counts of this clonotype. The V call is TRBV12-3 or TRBV12-4, the J call TRBJ1-1; the D is unclear. With 8 bases removed from V and 0 bases from J, the gap between germline ends came to 13 bases. The CDR3 contains 14 residues. Here the CDR3 DNA reads TGTGCCAGCGTTGTAGGACCTATGAACACTGAAGCTTTCTTT. Protein sequence: CASVVGPMNTEAFF.

This clonotype showed up many times. The chain carries TRBV12-3 or TRBV12-4 and TRBJ1-2; D unclear. V was pared by 6 bases and J by 0 bases, with 8 bases between. The CDR3 has 13 residues. The CDR3 loop reads CASSPKTNYGYTF. CDR3 nucleotide sequence: TGTGCCAGCAGCCCGAAGACTAACTATGGCTACACCTTC.

This chain uses TRBV20-1 with TRBJ2-3, with 8 nucleotides matching TRBD2. With V trimmed by 6 bases and J by 4 bases, 12 bases remained unmatched. In germline, CDR1 is DFQATT, CDR2 SNEGSKA (reference sequence). This CDR3 region has 15 residues. In nucleotides, the CDR3 is TGCAGTGCCCAGGTGTCGGGGGGGGAATCAGATACGCAGTATTTT. Amino acids: CSAQVSGGESDTQYF.

V and J are TRBV9 and TRBJ2-5, with D uncertain. In germline, CDR1 is SGDLS, CDR2 YYNGEE. There are 13 residues in the CDR3. Trimming removed 2 bases at V and 4 bases at J, with 9 bases between. This chain's CDR3 is CASSVDPAETQYF. The CDR3 nucleotides read TGTGCCAGCAGCGTGGACCCCGCAGAGACCCAGTACTTC.

There are a few counts of this clonotype. This chain uses TRBV20-1 with TRBJ1-2; 10 bases are a match to TRBD1. In germline, CDR1 is DFQATT, CDR2 SNEGSKA (reference sequence). J lost 3 bases, V lost 0 bases, and 4 bases had no gene match. This CDR3 spans 15 amino acids. CDR3 loop: CSARDQGTGDYGYTF. For the CDR3, the DNA is TGCAGTGCTAGAGATCAAGGGACAGGGGACTATGGCTACACCTTC.

In this sample, this clonotype turned up a few times. This chain joins TRBV12-3 or TRBV12-4 and TRBJ2-5, with 13 bases matching TRBD2. The CDR3 loop spans 18 amino acids. V trimming: 5 bases; J trimming: 5 bases; junction bases outside the gene matches: 14. The CDR3 DNA sequence: TGTGCCAGCAGTGGCCGGACTAGCGGGAGCTTCGGGGGGGAGACCCAGTACTTC. It is translated as CASSGRTSGSFGGETQYF.

The CDR3 loop is CSARDRRGTRKTDEQYF. The DNA for the CDR3 is TGCAGTGCTAGAGATCGCCGGGGCACTAGGAAGACCGACGAGCAGTACTTC. The chain joins TRBV20-1 to TRBJ2-7; tentatively, D is TRBD1 or TRBD2 (5 bases each). The CDR3 loop spans 17 amino acids. The V end was cut by 0 bases, the J end by 5 bases, with 23 bases between. Germline V gene data show CDR1 as DFQATT and CDR2 as SNEGSKA (reference sequence).

The chain combines TRBV7-2 with TRBJ2-5; D may be TRBD2 (6 bases). CDR1 is SGHTA and CDR2 is FQGNSA in the germline V gene. The CDR3 runs 15 residues. V was clipped by 1 base and J by 1 base, with 10 bases between them. CDR3 region: CASSLVSGAQETQYF. For the CDR3, the DNA is TGTGCCAGCAGCTTAGTGTCGGGAGCCCAAGAGACCCAGTACTTC.

The CDR3 reads CASRGLAGGRSYNEQFF. Here the CDR3 DNA reads TGTGCCAGCAGGGGACTAGCGGGAGGGAGGTCCTACAATGAGCAGTTCTTC. The chain employs TRBV6-2 or TRBV6-3 and TRBJ2-1; 16 bases agree with TRBD2. CDR3 length: 17 amino acids. V gave up 6 bases and J gave up 1 base; unmatched junction bases: 3. CDR1 and CDR2 (germline): MNHEY, SVGEGT.

In this sample, this clonotype turned up a few times. This chain connects TRBV12-3 or TRBV12-4 to TRBJ1-2; 8 bases agree with TRBD1. V dropped 6 bases and J dropped 8; count of bases not matched to a gene: 11. The CDR3 sequence is 14 residues long. In DNA, the CDR3 is TGTGCCAGCAGCCCGGGACAGGTCATAGGCGGCTACACCTTC. Translated: CASSPGQVIGGYTF.

V is TRBV5-1 and J is TRBJ2-3; D unclear. V lost 1 base and J lost 7, with 10 bases in between. Germline loops: CDR1 SGHRS, CDR2 YFSETQ. The CDR3 consists of 13 residues. The CDR3 is CASSLSSSNTQYF. CDR3 coding DNA: TGCGCCAGCAGCTTGAGTTCGTCCAATACGCAGTATTTT.

The chain couples TRBV20-1 to TRBJ2-5, with 8 bases matching TRBD1. V lost 2 bases to trimming and J lost 1 base; unmatched junction nucleotides: 6. Germline values: CDR1 DFQATT, CDR2 SNEGSKA (reference sequence). CDR3 length: 15 amino acids. CDR3 DNA: TGCAGTGCTAGAACCCCGGGACAGGTCCAAGAGACCCAGTACTTC. Its translation: CSARTPGQVQETQYF.

The chain combines TRBV20-1 with TRBJ2-7; D uncertain. Germline CDR1 reads DFQATT; CDR2 reads SNEGSKA (reference sequence). Trimming left V 3 bases short and J 3 bases short, with 9 bases between. The CDR3 length is 12 residues. The CDR3, as DNA: TGCAGTGCTAGGTATGGGGTCTACGAGCAGTACTTC. Translating gives CSARYGVYEQYF.

This clonotype came up a few times. The V and J genes are TRBV18 and TRBJ2-7; TRBD2 matches at 11 bases. The CDR3 extends over 14 amino acids. V gave up 6 bases and J gave up 5 bases; unmatched junction bases: 6. Germline CDR1 is KGHSH and CDR2 is LQKENI. The DNA for the CDR3 is TGTGCCAGCTCCCCGAGACTAGCGGGGAACGAGCAGTACTTC. Translating gives CASSPRLAGNEQYF. Variable domain in full (rest from reference TRBV18 and TRBJ2-7): NAGVMQNPRHLVRRRGQEARLRCSPMKGHSHVYWYRQLPEEGLKFMVYLQKENIIDESGMPKERFSAEFPKEGPSILRIQQVVRGDSAAYFCASSPRLAGNEQYFGPGTRLTVT.

The chain carries TRBV12-3 or TRBV12-4 and TRBJ2-5, with D possibly being TRBD2 (6 bases). V was pared by 5 bases and J by 2 bases, with 15 bases between. The CDR3 has 15 amino acids. CDR3 sequence reads: CASSREARAQETQYF. In DNA form, the CDR3 reads TGTGCCAGCAGTAGGGAGGCTCGCGCACAAGAGACCCAGTACTTC.